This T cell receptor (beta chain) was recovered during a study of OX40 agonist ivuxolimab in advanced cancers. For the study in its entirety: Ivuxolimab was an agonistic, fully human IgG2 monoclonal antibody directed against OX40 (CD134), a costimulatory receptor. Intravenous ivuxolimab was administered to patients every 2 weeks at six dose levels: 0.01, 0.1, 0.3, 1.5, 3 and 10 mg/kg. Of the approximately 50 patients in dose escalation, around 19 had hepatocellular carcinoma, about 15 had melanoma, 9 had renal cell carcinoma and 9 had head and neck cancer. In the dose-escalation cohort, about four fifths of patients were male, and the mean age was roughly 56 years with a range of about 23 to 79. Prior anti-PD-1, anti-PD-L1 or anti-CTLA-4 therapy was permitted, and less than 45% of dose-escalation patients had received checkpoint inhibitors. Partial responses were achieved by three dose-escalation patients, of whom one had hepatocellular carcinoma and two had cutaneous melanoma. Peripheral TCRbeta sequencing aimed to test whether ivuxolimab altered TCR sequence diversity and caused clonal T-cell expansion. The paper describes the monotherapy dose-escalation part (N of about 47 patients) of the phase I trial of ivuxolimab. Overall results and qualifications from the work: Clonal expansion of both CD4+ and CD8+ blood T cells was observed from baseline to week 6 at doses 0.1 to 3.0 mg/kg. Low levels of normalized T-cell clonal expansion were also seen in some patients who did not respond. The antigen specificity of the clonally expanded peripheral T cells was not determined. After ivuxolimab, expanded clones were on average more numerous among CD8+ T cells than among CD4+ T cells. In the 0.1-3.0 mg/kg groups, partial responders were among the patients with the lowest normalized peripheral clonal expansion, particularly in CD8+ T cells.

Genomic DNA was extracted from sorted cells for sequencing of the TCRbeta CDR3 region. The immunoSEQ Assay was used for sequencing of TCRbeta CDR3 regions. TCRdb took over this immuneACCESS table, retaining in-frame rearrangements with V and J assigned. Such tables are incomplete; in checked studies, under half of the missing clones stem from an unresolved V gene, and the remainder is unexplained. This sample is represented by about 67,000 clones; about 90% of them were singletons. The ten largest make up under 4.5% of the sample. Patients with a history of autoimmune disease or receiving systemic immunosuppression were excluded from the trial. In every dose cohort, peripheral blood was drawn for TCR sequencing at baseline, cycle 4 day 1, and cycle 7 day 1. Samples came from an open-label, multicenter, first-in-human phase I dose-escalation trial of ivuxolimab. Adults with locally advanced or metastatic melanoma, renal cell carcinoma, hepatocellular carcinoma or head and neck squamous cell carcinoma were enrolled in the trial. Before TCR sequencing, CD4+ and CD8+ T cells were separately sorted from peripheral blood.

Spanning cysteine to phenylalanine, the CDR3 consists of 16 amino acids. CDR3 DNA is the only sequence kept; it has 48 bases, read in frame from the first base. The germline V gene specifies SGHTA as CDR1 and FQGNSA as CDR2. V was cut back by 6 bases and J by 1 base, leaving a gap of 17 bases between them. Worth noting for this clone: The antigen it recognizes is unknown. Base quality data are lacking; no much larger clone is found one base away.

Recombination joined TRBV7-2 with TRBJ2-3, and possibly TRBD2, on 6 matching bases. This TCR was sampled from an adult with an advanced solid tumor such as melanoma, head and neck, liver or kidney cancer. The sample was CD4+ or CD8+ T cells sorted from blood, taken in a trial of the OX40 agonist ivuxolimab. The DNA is TGTGCCAGCAGTCCACCGGGACTTTCCCGCACAGATACGCAGTATTTT. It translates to CASSPPGLSRTDTQYF.